The subject of this entry is one T cell receptor (beta chain). Researchers ran the PCR with 60 Vbeta and 13 Jbeta primers. Here immunoSEQ multiplex PCR was the method, and the copy in TCRdb shows in-frame clones only, minus some. The sample table sets out approximately 30,000 clones. The sample comes from a study of cytomegalovirus exposure and HLA in healthy donors. Trimming shortened V by 1 base and J by 10 bases, and 11 bases separated the two germline ends. Germline V CDR1 and CDR2: MNHNS, SASEGT. This CDR3 is built from 13 residues. The chain employs TRBV6-1 and TRBJ1-5; no clear D. The sequenced sample consisted of PBMCs. This TCR was recovered from a man aged 35 to 55 in good health and CMV-seronegative. CDR3 nucleotide sequence: TGTGCCAGCAGTGAAGGGTCCTATTTTCCCCAGCATTTT. Translated: CASSEGSYFPQHF.